The 27 T cell receptor beta chains given below trace back to one sample, sequenced in a study of tumor and adjacent non-tumor tissue in lung cancer. RNA was extracted from bulk tissue without any cell sorting. Distant lung tissue was collected more than 3 cm away from the tumor edge. Three rounds of nested PCR, following a modified ARM-PCR protocol, produced the TCRbeta library. TCRdb itself ran the multiplex PCR reads through MiXCR, one entry per CDR3 protein. Of about 110,000 distinct CDR3 sequences in the sample, 62% were seen once. Sequenced sample: distant non-tumor lung tissue. The receptors were gathered from a man aged 55 to 70 with non-small cell lung cancer.

V gene TRBV6-2 or TRBV6-3 combines with J gene TRBJ2-1, with no clear D. Trimming stripped 10 bases from V and 6 bases from J, with 28 bases between. Germline CDR1 and CDR2: MNHEY and SVGEGT. The CDR3 is 17 residues long. Here the CDR3 reads CAITPTSKLGRRNEQFF. DNA for the CDR3: TGTGCCATCACCCCGACTTCAAAGCTAGGCCGGCGCAATGAGCAGTTCTTC.

CDR3 coding DNA: TGCTGCGATCAGGAGGCACGGGAGACCCAGTACTTC. Its protein product is CCDQEARETQYF. This chain joins TRBV29-1 and TRBJ2-5; D perhaps matches TRBD2 (5 bases). The CDR3 loop spans 12 amino acids. The germline V gene encodes CDR1 SQVTM and CDR2 ANQGSEA.

With respect to this clonotype: The germline gene is not matched at one end of the junction; a read error may be the cause. In DNA form, the CDR3 reads TGTGCCAGCAGGAGCGGGTTCCCTCCTGCAGGAACCCGGTACTTC. Residues: CASRSGFPPAGTRYF. The rearrangement uses TRBV6-1 and TRBJ2-5; D may be TRBD2 (6 bases). The CDR3 runs to 15 residues. Per germline, CDR1 MNHNS and CDR2 SASEGT.

Of note for this clonotype: It is likely a read error, because the conserved phenylalanine at the end of the CDR3 is missing. The V call is TRBV29-1, the J call TRBJ2-3; D might be TRBD1 (5 bases). The CDR3 has 11 amino acids. In germline, CDR1 is SQVTM, CDR2 ANQGSEA. The CDR3 DNA reads as TGCAACTCCCGCCAGGGAGATACGCAGTATTAT. Amino acid sequence: CNSRQGDTQYY.

The chain uses TRBV6-1 and TRBJ2-3; weak D call: TRBD2 (6 bases). The CDR3 consists of 13 residues. Per the germline V gene, CDR1 is MNHNS and CDR2 is SASEGT. Here the CDR3 DNA reads TGTGTCACCCAGTTTATGGGAGGTGATACGCAGTATTTT. This sequence encodes CVTQFMGGDTQYF.

Details on this clonotype: Compared with germline, one end of the junction differs, possibly owing to a read error. The rearrangement uses TRBV13 and TRBJ2-1, with a weak D call TRBD2 (6 bases). The germline V gene encodes CDR1 PRHDT and CDR2 FYEKMQ (reference sequence). The CDR3 contains 15 residues. CDR3: CAISSLADGENGQFF. The CDR3 DNA follows: TGTGCCATCAGCTCCTTAGCGGACGGAGAGAATGGGCAGTTCTTC.

About this clonotype itself: A read error is likely, as this CDR3 ends without the conserved phenylalanine or tryptophan. This sequence joins TRBV12-3 or TRBV12-4 and TRBJ1-5; weak D call: TRBD1 (5 bases). The V gene lost 5 bases and the J gene lost 6 bases, with 17 bases spanning the gap. This CDR3 has 15 amino acids. CDR3 region: CASSPGTRLVQPQHS. For the CDR3, the DNA is TGTGCCAGCAGTCCGGGGACGAGATTGGTTCAGCCCCAGCATTCT.

The J gene is TRBJ2-1, the V gene TRBV10-1, with TRBD1 matching over 9 bases. The DNA end favors TRBJ2-5, so the J call may be wrong. Germline CDR1 and CDR2: WNHNN and SYGVQD (reference sequence). The CDR3 covers 14 residues. The CDR3 region has the DNA TGCGCCAGCAGTGGTGGGACAGGGAATGATGACCAGTACTTC. As protein: CASSGGTGNDDQYF.

At least ten counts were recorded for this clonotype. The chain employs TRBV6-5 and TRBJ2-5; 12 positions match TRBD1. This CDR3 has 17 residues. V dropped 5 bases and J dropped 5; count of bases not matched to a gene: 12. The germline V gene encodes CDR1 MNHEY and CDR2 SVGAGI. The CDR3 DNA follows: TGTGCCAGCAGTGGGGTCGGGACAGGGGGCGGCCAGGAGACCCAGTACTTC. Its translation is CASSGVGTGGGQETQYF.

A word on this clonotype: A much more abundant neighbour one base away suggests this may be a read error. The J gene is TRBJ2-5, the V gene TRBV6-2 or TRBV6-3; D not certain. Per the germline V gene, CDR1 is MNHEY and CDR2 is SVGEGT. This CDR3 is built from 15 residues. Trimming removed 4 bases at V and 2 bases at J, with 14 bases between. The CDR3 region has the DNA TGTGCCAGCAGTTCCCAAGACATGGGGCAAGAGACCCAGTACTTC. Translation gives CASSSQDMGQETQYF.

The chain has TRBV2 and TRBJ2-1; D unclear. CDR3 length: 16 amino acids. With 8 bases removed from V and 0 bases from J, the gap between germline ends came to 17 bases. CDR1 is SNHLY, CDR2 FYNNEI, per germline. The CDR3 coding sequence is TGTGCCAGCGGAGCCCCCCCGATGAGCTCCTACAATGAGCAGTTCTTC. Protein product: CASGAPPMSSYNEQFF.

The count of this clonotype is one. At one end, the junction sequence differs from germline, possibly due to a read error. The V call is TRBV12-3 or TRBV12-4, the J call TRBJ1-1; D uncertain. The CDR3 totals 13 residues. This CDR3 reads CASSSRRLTEVFF. CDR3 DNA: TGTGCTAGCAGTTCCAGGCGGCTGACTGAAGTTTTCTTT.

The chain joins TRBV5-1 to TRBJ2-7; 10 bases match TRBD1. V lost 1 base, J lost 1 base, and 8 bases stayed unmatched. Germline assignment: CDR1 SGHRS and CDR2 YFSETQ. This CDR3 has 17 amino acids. As DNA, the CDR3 is TGCGCCAGCAGCTTGTTGGCTTTGGACAGGGGGTCCTACGAGCAGTACTTC. It specifies CASSLLALDRGSYEQYF.

Remarks on this clonotype: The junction departs from germline at one end; a sequencing error may be responsible. J is TRBJ1-1 and V is TRBV6-5; TRBD1 might be the D (5 bases). The CDR3 has 14 amino acids. Germline values: CDR1 MNHEY, CDR2 SVGAGI. CDR3 nucleotide sequence: TGTGCCAGCAGTGGTAGAGGACGGGGCACTGGAGCTTTCTTT. Its translation: CASSGRGRGTGAFF.

This clonotype occurred many times. The CDR3 bases are TGTGCCAGCAGCTCGGGGGAGACCCAGTACTTC. It specifies CASSSGETQYF. V gene TRBV5-4 combines with J gene TRBJ2-5, with D perhaps matching TRBD2 (5 bases). The CDR3 length is 11 residues. Germline lookup yields CDR1 SGHNT and CDR2 YYREEE (reference sequence). V was pared by 3 bases and J by 5 bases, with 5 bases between. Complete variable domain (other parts from reference TRBV5-4 and TRBJ2-5): ETGVTQSPTHLIKTRGQQVTLRCSSQSGHNTVSWYQQALGQGPQFIFQYYREEENGRGNFPPRFSGLQFPNYSSELNVNALELDDSALYLCASSSGETQYFGPGTRLLVL.

This clonotype was observed at least ten times. The genes are TRBV28 and TRBJ2-5; possible D gene TRBD1, 6 bases. The germline V gene has CDR1 MDHEN and CDR2 SYDVKM. Trimming removed 6 bases from V and 5 bases from J, with 13 bases in between. The CDR3 length is 13 residues. Here the CDR3 reads CASSHRDLETQYF. The CDR3, as DNA: TGTGCCAGCAGCCACAGGGATTTGGAGACCCAGTACTTC.

This clonotype was counted a single time. The chain links TRBV29-1 to TRBJ2-3, with 13 bases fitting TRBD2. Germline-derived CDR1 and CDR2 are SQVTM and ANQGSEA. The CDR3 runs 14 residues. The CDR3: CCAGTSGTTGTQYF. CDR3 DNA: TGCTGCGCTGGGACTAGCGGGACCACGGGTACGCAGTATTTT.

As to this clonotype: Compared with germline, one end of the junction differs, possibly owing to a read error. V usage is TRBV13 and J usage is TRBJ2-5, with TRBD1 matching over 7 bases. The CDR3 sequence is 14 residues long. Germline CDR1 is PRHDT and CDR2 is FYEKMQ (reference sequence). The CDR3 bases are TGTGCCAGCAGCTCCGGCAGGGGGAGAGAGAGCCAGTACTTC. This gives the protein CASSSGRGRESQYF.

For this clonotype: No conserved phenylalanine or tryptophan ends this CDR3, so it is likely a read error. The J gene is TRBJ1-1, the V gene TRBV6-5, with TRBD1 matching over 10 bases. Per germline, CDR1 MNHEY and CDR2 SVGAGI. The CDR3 runs 14 residues. Trimming took 2 bases from V and 3 from J; bases not matched to a gene: 0. Written as DNA, the CDR3 is TGTGCCAGCAGTTACGGACAGGGGGACACTGAAGCTTTCGTC. It is translated as CASSYGQGDTEAFV.

The rearrangement joins TRBV7-8 to TRBJ2-5, with 8 positions matching TRBD2. CDR3 length equals 15 residues. The germline V gene encodes CDR1 SGHVS and CDR2 FQNEAQ. The CDR3 here is CSSNPTGGVQETQYF. In DNA, the CDR3 is TGTAGCAGCAACCCCACGGGAGGGGTCCAAGAGACCCAGTACTTC.

V gene TRBV5-1 combines with J gene TRBJ2-2; 8 bases align to TRBD2. The junction had 11 bases not matched to a gene; V was cut back by 4 bases and J by 6 bases. The CDR3 is 16 residues long. CDR1 SGHRS and CDR2 YFSETQ come from the germline V gene. The CDR3 sequence: CASSANSGTNSGELFF. The CDR3 DNA is TGCGCCAGCAGCGCCAATAGCGGGACAAACTCCGGGGAGCTGTTTTTT.

In the case of this clonotype: A much larger clone is a single base away; this may be a read error. This sequence joins TRBV12-3 or TRBV12-4 and TRBJ2-1; 7 bases match TRBD1. The CDR3 runs 15 residues. With 1 base clipped from V and 5 bases from J, the junction kept 5 bases outside the gene matches. The CDR3 here is CASSLGQGTDNEQFF. The DNA for the CDR3 is TGTGCCAGCAGTTTAGGACAGGGTACCGACAATGAGCAGTTCTTC.

The chain has TRBV7-9 and TRBJ2-7; D is perhaps TRBD2 (6 bases). CDR3 length: 17 amino acids. The ends were cut back, 0 bases at V and 2 bases at J, with 17 bases in the middle. Germline V gene lookup returns CDR1 SEHNR and CDR2 FQNEAQ (reference sequence). The CDR3: CASSLAGASVRAYEQYF. CDR3 in DNA: TGTGCCAGCAGCTTAGCGGGTGCTAGCGTGAGGGCCTACGAGCAGTACTTC.

As to this clonotype: A much larger clone is a single base away; this may be a read error. This sequence joins TRBV29-1 and TRBJ2-7; D might be TRBD1 (5 bases). CDR3 length: 13 amino acids. Germline CDR1 is SQVTM and CDR2 is ANQGSEA. V lost 5 bases to trimming and J lost 6 bases, with 17 bases between them. Here the CDR3 DNA reads TGCAGCGTTCGGGTGATAGGGGCTGGCGAGCAGTACTTC. Translated: CSVRVIGAGEQYF.

A word on this clonotype: A junction boundary mismatches the germline segment, possibly from a read error. The chain carries TRBV4-1 and TRBJ2-1; 10 nucleotides agree with TRBD2. CDR3 length: 17 residues. The germline V gene has CDR1 MGHRA and CDR2 YSYEKL. CDR3 sequence: CARSPLSTSGGGNEQFF. DNA of the CDR3: TGCGCCAGGAGCCCCTTGAGTACCAGCGGGGGGGGCAATGAGCAGTTCTTC.

Concerning this clonotype itself: A read error is possible here, since a much larger clone lies one base away. The chain links TRBV4-3 to TRBJ2-3, with a weak D call TRBD2 (5 bases). Trimming cost V 3 bases and J 8 bases, with 15 bases left between them. The V gene's germline CDR1 is LGHNA and CDR2 YSLEER. The CDR3 length is 14 residues. CDR3 protein: CASSHQTNSTTQYF. CDR3 in DNA: TGCGCCAGCAGCCACCAGACTAATTCGACTACGCAGTATTTT.

Comment on this clonotype: At one end, the junction sequence differs from germline, possibly due to a read error. The chain employs TRBV30 and TRBJ2-1, with D uncertain. The CDR3 covers 16 residues. CDR1 is GTSNPN and CDR2 is SVGIG in the germline V gene (reference sequence). The CDR3 reads CVWSVRWAFSYNEQFF. In nucleotides, the CDR3 is TGTGTCTGGAGCGTAAGATGGGCTTTCTCCTACAATGAGCAGTTCTTC.